The present T cell receptor beta chain was sequenced within a study of shared clonotypes between healthy human individuals. Points from the study as a whole: Among a few donors, approximately 5% of naive CD4 clonotypes were found in common. The low donor count limited represented genetic and exposure-history diversity.

The naive CD8 subset, CD45RO-negative cells positively selected for CCR7, excluded terminally differentiated effector memory CD45RA+ cells. TCRdb's table, derived via immunoSEQ multiplex PCR, lists solely in-frame clones and lacks some. The table records 450,000 to 700,000 clones, around 95% of them present only once. As concerns this clone: What it recognizes is unknown.

Material for sequencing was naive CD8+ T cells sorted from blood. The sequence was obtained from a woman younger than 45 in good health.

The CDR3 is CASSLGRAAIRRGEQFF. Written as DNA, the CDR3 is TGTGCCAGCAGCTTAGGCAGGGCAGCCATCCGGCGTGGTGAGCAGTTCTTC. The gene calls are TRBV13 and TRBJ2-1; D perhaps matches TRBD1 (5 bases). CDR1 is PRHDT and CDR2 is FYEKMQ in the germline V gene (reference sequence). Trimming pared 0 bases from V and 9 bases from J, leaving 21 bases between. CDR3 size: 17 residues.